These 14 T cell receptor beta chains were sequenced from one sample in a study of regulatory T cells in long-lasting Graves disease. Regarding time point: newly diagnosed GD, antithyroid drugs for less than 3 months. Generation of the TCR library employed RNA extracted from PBMCs. Combining iRepertoire HTBI primers with Arm-PCR of CDR3 regions, the authors built TCR beta libraries. TCRdb analysed the multiplex PCR reads with MiXCR anew, one entry per CDR3 protein. This table has a few hundred thousand distinct CDR3 sequences, roughly 10% appearing once. These data were also reused for a study on T cells in Graves' hyperthyroidism and ophthalmopathy.

Sample: peripheral blood mononuclear cells (PBMCs), taken at new diagnosis, from a patient treated with antithyroid drugs. The receptors stem from a woman under 30 with Graves disease.

The sample holds many counts of this clonotype. The chain is built from TRBV6-5 and TRBJ2-7; a possible D gene is TRBD1 (6 bases). The ends were cut back, 4 bases at V and 0 bases at J, with 19 bases in the middle. CDR1 MNHEY and CDR2 SVGAGI come from the germline V gene. The CDR3 has 17 amino acids. CDR3 DNA: TGTGCCAGCAGTTCCTATAAGGGGGACGGCTTCTCCTACGAGCAGTACGTC. Translating gives CASSSYKGDGFSYEQYV.

This clonotype has a count of ten or more. The chain employs TRBV2 and TRBJ1-5, with D maybe TRBD1 (6 bases). V gave up 9 bases and J gave up 4 bases, with 13 bases separating them. Germline CDR1 reads SNHLY; CDR2 reads FYNNEI. This CDR3 comprises 13 residues. Here the CDR3 reads CARAGGPNQPQHF. As DNA, the CDR3 is TGTGCCAGAGCCGGGGGGCCTAATCAGCCCCAGCATTTT.

This clonotype was counted ten times or more. The chain couples TRBV20-1 to TRBJ1-2; D ambiguous. Trimming removed 3 bases from V and 1 base from J, with 21 bases in between. The CDR3 runs 17 residues. Germline V CDR1 and CDR2: DFQATT, SNEGSKA (reference sequence). The CDR3 spells CSARAGIKAGLNYGYTF. In nucleotides, the CDR3 is TGCAGTGCTAGGGCAGGAATTAAAGCCGGCCTTAACTATGGCTACACCTTC.

A word on this clonotype: Since a far larger clone is one base different, this is likely a read error. The gene calls are TRBV20-1 and TRBJ2-5; TRBD2 agrees at 8 bases. CDR1 and CDR2 (germline): DFQATT, SNEGSKA (reference sequence). The CDR3 covers 11 residues. CDR3 loop: CSAKLLAAQIF. The CDR3 nucleotides read TGCAGTGCAAAATTACTAGCGGCGCAGATCTTC.

The V gene is TRBV7-2, the J gene TRBJ1-1; no clear D. There are 14 residues in the CDR3. Trimming removed 1 base from V and 0 bases from J, with 6 bases in between. The germline V gene encodes CDR1 SGHTA and CDR2 FQGNSA. The CDR3 region has the DNA TGTGCCAGCAGCTTAGAGTATCTGAACACTGAAGCTTTCTTT. Protein sequence: CASSLEYLNTEAFF.

The CDR3 DNA follows: TGCAGCGTGCCCCCGGGCGGGGTAGACACAGATACGCAGTATTTT. Translation gives CSVPPGGVDTDTQYF. The chain links TRBV29-1 to TRBJ2-3; TRBD2 might be the D (6 bases). This CDR3 comprises 15 residues. Germline CDR1 is SQVTM and CDR2 is ANQGSEA. Trimming removed 6 bases from V and 2 bases from J, with 18 bases in between.

The sample holds many counts of this clonotype. The rearrangement links TRBV5-1 to TRBJ2-5; 10 bases align to TRBD1. With V trimmed by 3 bases and J by 3 bases, 8 bases remained unmatched. CDR3 length: 16 amino acids. In germline, CDR1 is SGHRS, CDR2 YFSETQ. The CDR3 region has the DNA TGCGCCAGCAGCTCCCGGGACAGGGGACCCAAAGAGACCCAGTACTTC. Residues: CASSSRDRGPKETQYF.

The V call is TRBV25-1, the J call TRBJ1-2, with TRBD1 matching 11 bases. The CDR3 has 14 amino acids. The V segment lost 4 bases and the J segment 6 bases; nucleotides outside the gene matches: 4. Germline V gene sequence: CDR1 MGHDK, CDR2 SYGVNS. The CDR3 DNA sequence: TGTGCCAGCAGTGGGACAGGGGGCCTTGATGGCTACACCTTC. It is translated as CASSGTGGLDGYTF.

This clonotype has a handful of counts. V gene TRBV28 combines with J gene TRBJ1-2; 8 bases match TRBD1. Germline V lookup: CDR1 MDHEN, CDR2 SYDVKM. V shed 7 bases, J shed 2 bases, and the junction held 9 bases outside the gene matches. The CDR3 is made up of 15 amino acids. The CDR3 sequence is CASNENRGINYGYTF. The CDR3 DNA follows: TGTGCCAGCAACGAAAACAGGGGGATCAACTATGGCTACACCTTC.

This clonotype was seen many times. The chain recombines TRBV20-1 with TRBJ1-1, with no clear D. Deletions cut 1 base from V and 0 bases from J, with 15 bases between. This CDR3 has 16 residues. The germline gives CDR1 DFQATT, CDR2 SNEGSKA (reference sequence). CDR3 bases: TGCAGTGCTAGAGCATCACATTCCAATTTGAACACTGAAGCTTTCTTT. Encoded protein: CSARASHSNLNTEAFF.

This clonotype was seen at least ten times. V and J are TRBV5-1 and TRBJ2-7; TRBD2 matches at 12 bases. The CDR3 covers 13 residues. V shed 8 bases, J shed 4 bases, and the junction held 4 bases outside the gene matches. Germline CDR1 reads SGHRS; CDR2 reads YFSETQ. CDR3 in amino acids: CASKTSGSYEQYF. The CDR3 DNA is TGCGCCAGTAAGACTAGCGGGAGTTACGAGCAGTACTTC.

This clonotype was seen at least ten times. The V call is TRBV18, the J call TRBJ2-2; D is unclear. V was cut by 3 bases and J by 1 base, with 12 bases left in between. The CDR3 sequence is 16 residues long. Germline V gene sequence: CDR1 KGHSH, CDR2 LQKENI. The CDR3 nucleotides read TGTGCCAGCTCACCTAAGACTCCAGGGAACACCGGGGAGCTGTTTTTT. This encodes CASSPKTPGNTGELFF.

This clonotype has at least ten counts. V usage is TRBV19 and J usage is TRBJ1-4; D unclear. The CDR3 length is 17 residues. CDR1 is LNHDA and CDR2 is SQIVND in the germline V gene (reference sequence). V was cut by 5 bases and J by 0 bases, with 16 bases left in between. The CDR3 is CASSLDNGRATNEKLFF. The CDR3 region has the DNA TGTGCCAGTAGTCTCGACAACGGGCGTGCAACTAATGAAAAACTGTTTTTT.

This clonotype was counted at least ten times. This sequence joins TRBV6-1 and TRBJ1-6; no clear D gene. CDR1 and CDR2 from the germline V gene are MNHNS and SASEGT. The CDR3 sequence is 15 residues long. Trimming took off 8 bases at V and 8 bases at J, with 19 bases between the two ends. For the CDR3, the DNA is TGTGCCAGCGCCCCGATGAAGGCCGCGGATTCACCCCTCCACTTT. As protein: CASAPMKAADSPLHF.